The 4 T cell receptor beta chains below come from one sample, sequenced in a study of control samples from healthy donors and cancer patients (dated by TCRdb to 2018 to 2020). The protocol used for the library was the immunoSEQ multiplex PCR assay. TCRdb took this table from immuneACCESS and kept in-frame rearrangements with V and J called. Such tables lack part of the clones; where checked against another copy, unresolved V genes explain under half of the gap, and the rest is unexplained. The sample records 85,000 to 120,000 clones, about 90% of which are singletons. Under 3% of the sample lies in the top ten. Sequenced: blood. Receptor source: a woman younger than 30 in good health.

The chain employs TRBV7-9 and TRBJ1-1, with a tentative D call TRBD1 (6 bases). Germline values: CDR1 SEHNR, CDR2 FQNEAQ (reference sequence). The CDR3 sequence is 13 residues long. Trimming left V 5 bases short and J 7 bases short, with 14 bases between. CDR3 sequence reads: CASSPGTLDEAFF. As DNA, the CDR3 is TGTGCCAGCAGCCCAGGGACACTTGATGAAGCTTTCTTT. The full variable domain, with the rest looked up from reference TRBV7-9 and TRBJ1-1, is DTGVSQNPRHKITKRGQNVTFRCDPISEHNRLYWYRQTLGQGPEFLTYFQNEAQLEKSRLLSDRFSAERPKGSFSTLEIQRTEQGDSAMYLCASSPGTLDEAFFGQGTRLTVV.

The rearrangement joins TRBV6-4 to TRBJ1-6, with D unresolved. Germline V gene lookup returns CDR1 MRHNA and CDR2 SNTAGT. The ends were cut back, 3 bases at V and 10 bases at J, with 10 bases in the middle. This CDR3 is 13 amino acids long. The CDR3 reads CASSEGTKSPLHF. CDR3 DNA: TGTGCCAGCAGTGAGGGTACCAAATCACCCCTCCACTTT.

The chain combines TRBV19 with TRBJ1-2, with 7 bases lining up with TRBD1. From germline, CDR1 is LNHDA and CDR2 SQIVND (reference sequence). The CDR3 consists of 13 residues. The V and J ends lost 7 bases and 4 bases, in that order; junction bases with no gene match: 6. CDR3 coding DNA: TGTGCCAGTATTGACAGGGTGACCTATGGCTACACCTTC. Its translation: CASIDRVTYGYTF.

The chain has TRBV5-1 and TRBJ2-1; maybe TRBD2 (5 bases). Germline lookup yields CDR1 SGHRS and CDR2 YFSETQ. V gave up 0 bases and J gave up 9 bases, with 13 bases separating them. The CDR3 length is 14 residues. CDR3 sequence (DNA): TGCGCCAGCAGCTTGGTAGGGCTAGCTTTTGAGCAGTTCTTC. Its protein is CASSLVGLAFEQFF.